The present entry profiles one T cell receptor (beta chain) with its context. Only a few counts were recorded for this clone. Its binding antigen is unknown. Base qualities are missing; no much larger clone stands one base away. This entry belongs to a study of technical replicates of blood from several donors (dated 2017 in TCRdb). The junction shows trimming of 3 bases on V and 8 bases on J, plus 13 bases between the germline ends. According to the germline V gene, CDR1 reads SNHLY and CDR2 reads FYNNEI. Taken from cysteine to phenylalanine, the CDR3 has 14 residues. The entry retains the CDR3 DNA only, 42 bases that are in frame from base 1. Library creation used the immunoSEQ multiplex PCR assay. The clones in this table, taken by TCRdb from immuneACCESS, are in-frame only. Not every clone is retained; where verified, under half of the shortfall comes from an unresolved V gene, and the cause of the rest is unknown. The sample table shows more than 90,000 clones, and under 97% are seen once. The ten largest make up approximately 0.22% of the sample.

Here the chain combines TRBV2 and TRBJ1-4; the best D guess is TRBD1, with 6 bases matching. The sample comprised T cells isolated from PBMCs. The source of this sequence is a human donor in good health. Read as DNA, the sequence is TGTGCCAGCAGTGATACAGGGAATGGCGAAAAACTGTTTTTT. This yields the protein CASSDTGNGEKLFF.